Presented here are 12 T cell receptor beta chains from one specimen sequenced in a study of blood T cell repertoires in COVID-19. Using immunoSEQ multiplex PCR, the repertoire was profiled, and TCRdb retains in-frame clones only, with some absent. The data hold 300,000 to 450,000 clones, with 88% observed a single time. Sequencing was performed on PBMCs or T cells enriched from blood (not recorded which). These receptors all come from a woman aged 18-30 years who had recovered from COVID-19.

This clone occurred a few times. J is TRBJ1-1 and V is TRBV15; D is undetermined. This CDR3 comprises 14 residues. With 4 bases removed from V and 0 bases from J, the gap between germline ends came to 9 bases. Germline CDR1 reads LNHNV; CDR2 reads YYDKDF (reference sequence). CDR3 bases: TGTGCCACCAGCATGGGAGGGATGAACACTGAAGCTTTCTTT. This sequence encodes CATSMGGMNTEAFF.

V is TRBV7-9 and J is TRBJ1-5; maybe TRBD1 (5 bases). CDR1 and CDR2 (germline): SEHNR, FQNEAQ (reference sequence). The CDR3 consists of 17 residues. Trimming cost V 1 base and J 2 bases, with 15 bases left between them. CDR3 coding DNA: TGTGCCAGCAGCTTAGATTTGCGGGGGTTCGGCAATCAGCCCCAGCATTTT. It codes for CASSLDLRGFGNQPQHF.

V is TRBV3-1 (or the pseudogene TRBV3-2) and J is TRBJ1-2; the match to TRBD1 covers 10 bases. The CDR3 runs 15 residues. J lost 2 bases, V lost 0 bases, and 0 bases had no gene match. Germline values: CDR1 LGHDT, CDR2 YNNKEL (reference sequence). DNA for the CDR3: TGTGCCAGCAGCCAAGAGGGACAGGGGAACTATGGCTACACCTTC. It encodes CASSQEGQGNYGYTF.

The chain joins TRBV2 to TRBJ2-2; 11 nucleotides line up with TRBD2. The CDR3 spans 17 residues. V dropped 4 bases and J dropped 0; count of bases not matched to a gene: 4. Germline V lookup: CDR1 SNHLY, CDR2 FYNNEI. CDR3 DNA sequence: TGTGCCAGCAGTGTACTAGCGGGGGCCTCGAACACCGGGGAGCTGTTTTTT. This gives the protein CASSVLAGASNTGELFF.

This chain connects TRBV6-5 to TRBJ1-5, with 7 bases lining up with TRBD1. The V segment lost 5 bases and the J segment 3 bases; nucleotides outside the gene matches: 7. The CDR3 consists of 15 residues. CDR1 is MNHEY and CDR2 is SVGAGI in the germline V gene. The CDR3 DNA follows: TGTGCCAGCAGTCCAGGGGGTGGAATCAATCAGCCCCAGCATTTT. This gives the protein CASSPGGGINQPQHF.

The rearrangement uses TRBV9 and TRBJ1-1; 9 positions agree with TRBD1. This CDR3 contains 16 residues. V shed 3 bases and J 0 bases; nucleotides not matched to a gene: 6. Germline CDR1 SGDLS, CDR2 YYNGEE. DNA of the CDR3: TGTGCCAGCAGCGAGCCGGGACAGGGTTTGAACACTGAAGCTTTCTTT. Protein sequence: CASSEPGQGLNTEAFF.

In DNA, the CDR3 is TGTGCCAGTAGTCTAAAGGTAGCGAGGCCGACAGATACGCAGTATTTT. It codes for CASSLKVARPTDTQYF. V and J are TRBV19 and TRBJ2-3, with D tentatively TRBD2 (5 bases). CDR3 length: 16 amino acids. V was shortened by 5 bases and J by 3 bases, with 18 bases between the two germline ends. The germline gives CDR1 LNHDA, CDR2 SQIVND (reference sequence).

The CDR3 spells CASSTGPNQPQHF. The CDR3 nucleotides read TGTGCCAGCAGTACAGGGCCCAATCAGCCCCAGCATTTT. The chain employs TRBV12-3 or TRBV12-4 and TRBJ1-5, with D possibly matching TRBD1 (6 bases). V was shortened by 5 bases and J by 3 bases, with 8 bases between the two germline ends. The CDR3 totals 13 residues.

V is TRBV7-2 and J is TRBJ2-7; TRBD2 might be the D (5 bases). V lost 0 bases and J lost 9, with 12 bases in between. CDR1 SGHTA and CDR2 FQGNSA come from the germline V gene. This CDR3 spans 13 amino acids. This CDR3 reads CASSLATGIGQYF. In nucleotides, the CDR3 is TGTGCCAGCAGCTTAGCGACCGGGATTGGGCAGTACTTC.

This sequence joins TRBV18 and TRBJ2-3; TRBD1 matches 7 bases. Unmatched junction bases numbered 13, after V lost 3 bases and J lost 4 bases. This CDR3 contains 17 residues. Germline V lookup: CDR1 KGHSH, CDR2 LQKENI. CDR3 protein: CASSPGVDRFSSDTQYF. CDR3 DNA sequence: TGTGCCAGCTCACCCGGGGTGGACAGGTTTTCATCAGATACGCAGTATTTT.

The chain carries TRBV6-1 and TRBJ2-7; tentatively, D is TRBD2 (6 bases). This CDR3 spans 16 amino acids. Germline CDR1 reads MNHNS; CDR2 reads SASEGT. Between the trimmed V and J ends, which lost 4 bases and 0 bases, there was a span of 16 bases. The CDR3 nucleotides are TGTGCCAGCAGTGGGAGGGGATTCCTCAGCTCCTACGAGCAGTACTTC. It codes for CASSGRGFLSSYEQYF.

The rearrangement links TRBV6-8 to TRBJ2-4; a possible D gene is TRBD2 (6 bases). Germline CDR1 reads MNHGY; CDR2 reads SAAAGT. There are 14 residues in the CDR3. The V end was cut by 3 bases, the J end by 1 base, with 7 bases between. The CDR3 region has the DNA TGTGCCAGCAGTTATGGGGGGGCCAAAAACATTCAGTACTTC. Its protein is CASSYGGAKNIQYF.